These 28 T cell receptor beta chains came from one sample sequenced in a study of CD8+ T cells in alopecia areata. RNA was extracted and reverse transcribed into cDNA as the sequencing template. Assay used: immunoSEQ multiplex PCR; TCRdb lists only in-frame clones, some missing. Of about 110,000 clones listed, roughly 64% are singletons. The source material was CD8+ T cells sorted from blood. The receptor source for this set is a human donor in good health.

CDR3 residues: CASSSGRPDTQYF. Written as DNA, the CDR3 is TGTGCCAGCAGCTCCGGCCGGCCAGATACGCAGTATTTT. V gene TRBV5-6 combines with J gene TRBJ2-3; D is undetermined. Deletions cut 3 bases from V and 4 bases from J, with 9 bases between. The CDR3 loop spans 13 amino acids. The V gene's germline CDR1 is SGHDT and CDR2 YYEEEE.

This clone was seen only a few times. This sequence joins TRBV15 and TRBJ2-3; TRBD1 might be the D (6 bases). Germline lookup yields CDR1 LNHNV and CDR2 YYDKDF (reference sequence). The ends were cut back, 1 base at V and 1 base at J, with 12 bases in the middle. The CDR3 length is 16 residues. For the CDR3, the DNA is TGTGCCACCAGCAGAGGACAGGTCGACGGCACAGATACGCAGTATTTT. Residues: CATSRGQVDGTDTQYF.

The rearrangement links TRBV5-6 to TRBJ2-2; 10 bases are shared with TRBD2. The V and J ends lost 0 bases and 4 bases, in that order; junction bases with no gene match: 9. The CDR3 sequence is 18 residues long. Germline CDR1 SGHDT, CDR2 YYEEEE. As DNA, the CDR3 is TGTGCCAGCAGCTTGGCCGCAGGACTAGCGGCGAGCACCGGGGAGCTGTTTTTT. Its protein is CASSLAAGLAASTGELFF.

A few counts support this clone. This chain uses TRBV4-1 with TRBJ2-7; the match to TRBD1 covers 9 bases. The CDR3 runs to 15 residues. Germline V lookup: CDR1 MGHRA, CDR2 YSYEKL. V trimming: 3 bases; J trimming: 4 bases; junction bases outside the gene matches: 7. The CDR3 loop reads CASSHLQGAPYEQYF. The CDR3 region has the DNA TGCGCCAGCAGCCACCTACAGGGGGCTCCTTACGAGCAGTACTTC.

The DNA of the CDR3 is TGCGCCAGCAGCCAAGATAGGGACGGACAGTTCTTC. This sequence encodes CASSQDRDGQFF. The J gene is TRBJ2-1, the V gene TRBV4-3; the D call may be TRBD1 or TRBD2 (5 bases each). The CDR3 totals 12 residues. Trimming pared 0 bases from V and 13 bases from J, leaving 10 bases between. Germline loops: CDR1 LGHNA, CDR2 YSLEER.

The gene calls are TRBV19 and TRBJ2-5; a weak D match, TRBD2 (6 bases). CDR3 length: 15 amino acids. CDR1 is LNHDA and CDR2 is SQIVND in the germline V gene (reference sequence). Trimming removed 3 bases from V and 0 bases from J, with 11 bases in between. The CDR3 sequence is CASSIFAGNQETQYF. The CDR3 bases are TGTGCCAGTAGTATCTTTGCGGGAAACCAAGAGACCCAGTACTTC.

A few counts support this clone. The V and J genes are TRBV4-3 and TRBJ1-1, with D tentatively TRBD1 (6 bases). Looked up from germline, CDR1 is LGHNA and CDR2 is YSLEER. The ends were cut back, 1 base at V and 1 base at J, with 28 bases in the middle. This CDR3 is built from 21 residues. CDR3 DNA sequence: TGCGCCAGCAGCCAAGCTCCCGTTCAGTGGGGGGGCGAGATGAGGAACACTGAAGCTTTCTTT. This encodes CASSQAPVQWGGEMRNTEAFF.

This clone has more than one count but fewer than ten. The CDR3 is CASSLGTQNEKLFF. The CDR3 DNA reads TGTGCCAGCAGCTTGGGGACACAAAATGAAAAACTGTTTTTT. V is TRBV5-4 and J is TRBJ1-4; tentative D call: TRBD1 (5 bases). Trimming took off 0 bases at V and 5 bases at J, with 8 bases between the two ends. This CDR3 has 14 amino acids. Germline V CDR1 and CDR2: SGHNT, YYREEE (reference sequence).

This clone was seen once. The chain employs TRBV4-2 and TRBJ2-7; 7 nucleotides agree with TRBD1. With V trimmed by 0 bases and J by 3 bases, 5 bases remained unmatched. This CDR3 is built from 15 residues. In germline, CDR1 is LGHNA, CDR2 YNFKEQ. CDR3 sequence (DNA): TGTGCCAGCAGCCAAGATTTTCCAGGGGGCTACGAGCAGTACTTC. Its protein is CASSQDFPGGYEQYF.

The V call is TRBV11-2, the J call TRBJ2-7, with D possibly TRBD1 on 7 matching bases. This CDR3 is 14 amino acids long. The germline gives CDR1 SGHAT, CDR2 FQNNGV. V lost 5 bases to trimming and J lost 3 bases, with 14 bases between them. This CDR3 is CASSAGQPVYEQYF. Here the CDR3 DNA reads TGTGCCAGCAGCGCGGGACAGCCGGTCTACGAGCAGTACTTC.

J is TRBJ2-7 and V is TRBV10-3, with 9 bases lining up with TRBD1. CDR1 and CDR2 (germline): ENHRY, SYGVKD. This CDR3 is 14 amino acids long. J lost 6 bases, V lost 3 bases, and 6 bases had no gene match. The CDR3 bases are TGTGCCATCAGTGACATCGACAGGGGGGGCGAGCAGTACTTC. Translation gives CAISDIDRGGEQYF.

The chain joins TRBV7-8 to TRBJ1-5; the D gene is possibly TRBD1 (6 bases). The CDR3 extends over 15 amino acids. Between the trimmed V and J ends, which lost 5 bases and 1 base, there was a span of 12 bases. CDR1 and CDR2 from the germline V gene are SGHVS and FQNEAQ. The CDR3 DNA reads TGTGCCAGCAGCCTTACAGGGACAAGCAATCAGCCCCAGCATTTT. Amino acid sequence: CASSLTGTSNQPQHF.

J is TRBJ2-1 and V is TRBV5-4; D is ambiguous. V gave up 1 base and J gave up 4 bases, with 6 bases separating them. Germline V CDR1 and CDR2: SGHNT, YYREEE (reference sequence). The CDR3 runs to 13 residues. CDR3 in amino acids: CASSLFGYNEQFF. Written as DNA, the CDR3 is TGTGCCAGCAGCTTGTTCGGTTACAATGAGCAGTTCTTC.

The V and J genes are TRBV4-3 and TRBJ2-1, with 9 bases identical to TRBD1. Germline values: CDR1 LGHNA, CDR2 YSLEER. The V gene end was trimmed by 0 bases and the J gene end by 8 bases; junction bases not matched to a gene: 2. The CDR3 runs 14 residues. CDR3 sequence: CASSQDRQGDEQFF. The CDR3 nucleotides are TGCGCCAGCAGCCAAGATAGACAGGGGGATGAGCAGTTCTTC.

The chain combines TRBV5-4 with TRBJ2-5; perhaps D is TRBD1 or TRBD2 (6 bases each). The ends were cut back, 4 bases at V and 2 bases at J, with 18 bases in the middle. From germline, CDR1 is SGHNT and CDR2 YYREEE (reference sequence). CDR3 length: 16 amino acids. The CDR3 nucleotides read TGTGCCAGCAGCGTAAAACAGGGACGGGAGCAAGAGACCCAGTACTTC. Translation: CASSVKQGREQETQYF. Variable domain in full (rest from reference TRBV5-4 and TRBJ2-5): ETGVTQSPTHLIKTRGQQVTLRCSSQSGHNTVSWYQQALGQGPQFIFQYYREEENGRGNFPPRFSGLQFPNYSSELNVNALELDDSALYLCASSVKQGREQETQYFGPGTRLLVL.

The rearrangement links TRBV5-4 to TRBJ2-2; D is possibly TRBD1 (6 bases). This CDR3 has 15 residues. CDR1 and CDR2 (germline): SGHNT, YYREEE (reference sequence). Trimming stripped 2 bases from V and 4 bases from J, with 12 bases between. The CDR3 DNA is TGTGCCAGCAGCTTTCCAGGACAGCGCACCGGGGAGCTGTTTTTT. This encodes CASSFPGQRTGELFF.

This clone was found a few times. The CDR3 spells CASSYAGGWRTEAFF. The CDR3 region has the DNA TGTGCCAGCAGCTACGCCGGGGGTTGGCGAACTGAAGCTTTCTTT. The chain uses TRBV13 and TRBJ1-1; the D gene is possibly TRBD1 (5 bases). Trimming took off 4 bases at V and 5 bases at J, with 17 bases between the two ends. CDR1 PRHDT and CDR2 FYEKMQ come from the germline V gene (reference sequence). The CDR3 sequence is 15 residues long.

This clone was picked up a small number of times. The DNA for the CDR3 is TGTGCCAGCAGCGGAGACACCTACGAGCAGTACTTC. Translating it yields CASSGDTYEQYF. The chain uses TRBV9 and TRBJ2-7; no clear D. Trimming removed 3 bases from V and 2 bases from J, with 6 bases in between. The CDR3 consists of 12 residues. In germline, CDR1 is SGDLS, CDR2 YYNGEE.

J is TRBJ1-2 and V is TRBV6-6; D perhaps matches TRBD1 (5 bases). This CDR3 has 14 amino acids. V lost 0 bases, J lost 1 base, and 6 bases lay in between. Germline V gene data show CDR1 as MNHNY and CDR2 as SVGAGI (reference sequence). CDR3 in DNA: TGTGCCAGCAGTTACTCGGGACTTAACTATGGCTACACCTTC. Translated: CASSYSGLNYGYTF.

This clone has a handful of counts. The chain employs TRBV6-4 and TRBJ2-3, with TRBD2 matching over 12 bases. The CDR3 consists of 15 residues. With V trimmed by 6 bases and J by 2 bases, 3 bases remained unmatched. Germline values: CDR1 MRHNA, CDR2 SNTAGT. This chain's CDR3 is CASRRLAGATDTQYF. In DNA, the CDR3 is TGTGCCAGCAGAAGACTAGCGGGGGCCACAGATACGCAGTATTTT.

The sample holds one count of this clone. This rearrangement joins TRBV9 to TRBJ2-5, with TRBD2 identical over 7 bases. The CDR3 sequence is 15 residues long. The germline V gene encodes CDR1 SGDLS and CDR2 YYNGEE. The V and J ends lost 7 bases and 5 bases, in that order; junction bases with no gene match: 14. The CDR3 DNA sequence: TGTGCCAGCGCCTCCTCGGGGGGATTCGTGGAGACCCAGTACTTC. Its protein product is CASASSGGFVETQYF.

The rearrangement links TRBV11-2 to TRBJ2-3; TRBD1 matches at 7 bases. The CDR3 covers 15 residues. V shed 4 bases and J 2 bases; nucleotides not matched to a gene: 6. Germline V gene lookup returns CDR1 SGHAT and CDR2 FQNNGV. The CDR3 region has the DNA TGTGCCAGCAGCTATGTGAGGGGGCCCACAGATACGCAGTATTTT. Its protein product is CASSYVRGPTDTQYF.

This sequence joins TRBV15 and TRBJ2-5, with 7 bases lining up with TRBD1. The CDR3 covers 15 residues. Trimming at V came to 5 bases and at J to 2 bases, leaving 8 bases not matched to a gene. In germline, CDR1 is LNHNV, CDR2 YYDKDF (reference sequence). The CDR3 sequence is CATSPRDRVQETQYF. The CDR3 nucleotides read TGTGCCACCAGCCCACGGGACAGAGTACAAGAGACCCAGTACTTC. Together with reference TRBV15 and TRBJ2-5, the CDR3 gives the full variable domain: DAMVIQNPRYQVTQFGKPVTLSCSQTLNHNVMYWYQQKSSQAPKLLFHYYDKDFNNEADTPDNFQSRRPNTSFCFLDIRSPGLGDTAMYLCATSPRDRVQETQYFGPGTRLLVL.

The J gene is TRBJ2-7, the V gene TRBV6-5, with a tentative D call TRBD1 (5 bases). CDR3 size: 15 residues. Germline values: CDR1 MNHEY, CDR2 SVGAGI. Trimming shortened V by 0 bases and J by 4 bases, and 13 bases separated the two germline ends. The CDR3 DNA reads TGTGCCAGCAGTTACTCTATCCGACAGACATACGAGCAGTACTTC. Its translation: CASSYSIRQTYEQYF.

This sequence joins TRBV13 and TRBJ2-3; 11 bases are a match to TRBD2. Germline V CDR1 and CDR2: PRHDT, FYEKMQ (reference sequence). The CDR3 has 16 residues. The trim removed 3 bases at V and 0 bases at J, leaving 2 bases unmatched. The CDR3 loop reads CASSFGTSGSTDTQYF. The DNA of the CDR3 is TGTGCCAGCAGCTTTGGGACTAGCGGTAGCACAGATACGCAGTATTTT. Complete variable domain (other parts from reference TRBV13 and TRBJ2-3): AAGVIQSPRHLIKEKRETATLKCYPIPRHDTVYWYQQGPGQDPQFLISFYEKMQSDKGSIPDRFSAQQFSDYHSELNMSSLELGDSALYFCASSFGTSGSTDTQYFGPGTRLTVL.

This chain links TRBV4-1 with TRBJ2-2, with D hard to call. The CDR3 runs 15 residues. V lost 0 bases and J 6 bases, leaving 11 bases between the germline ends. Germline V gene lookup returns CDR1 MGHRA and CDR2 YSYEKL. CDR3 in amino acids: CASSQEGGFPGELFF. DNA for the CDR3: TGCGCCAGCAGCCAAGAAGGTGGTTTTCCCGGGGAGCTGTTTTTT.

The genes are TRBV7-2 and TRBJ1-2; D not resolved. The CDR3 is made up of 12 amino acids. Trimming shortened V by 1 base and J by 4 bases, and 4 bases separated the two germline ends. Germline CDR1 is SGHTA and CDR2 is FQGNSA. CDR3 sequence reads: CASSLEGYGYTF. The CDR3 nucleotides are TGTGCCAGCAGCTTAGAGGGCTATGGCTACACCTTC.

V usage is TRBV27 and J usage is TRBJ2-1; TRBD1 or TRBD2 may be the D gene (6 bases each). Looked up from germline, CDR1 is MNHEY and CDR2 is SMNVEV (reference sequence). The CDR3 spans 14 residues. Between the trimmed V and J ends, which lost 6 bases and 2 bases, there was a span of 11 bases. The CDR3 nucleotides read TGTGCCAGCAGCCCCGGGGGCACCTACAATGAGCAGTTCTTC. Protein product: CASSPGGTYNEQFF.